This T cell receptor beta chain derives from a study of blood T cell repertoires in COVID-19. As for the study in general: COVID-19 samples, acute and convalescent, were from the United States, Italy and Spain. PBMCs, B-cell-depleted T cells, or T cells provided the cDNA or gDNA that made up the material.

Germline loops: CDR1 SGHTA, CDR2 FQGTGA. V lost 5 bases and J lost 0, with 11 bases in between. This CDR3 is built from 15 residues. In the study's own analysis: The authors estimated nucleated cell counts from reference gene primer amplification. The protocol was immunoSEQ multiplex PCR, while the TCRdb copy is restricted to in-frame clones and leaves out a portion. Clonal size and the V and J genes are those of that table, whereas D and trimming came from the DNA. The sample lists a few hundred thousand clones, 80% to 90% seen once, with 5.5% to 7.5% in the top ten. The chain employs TRBV7-3 and TRBJ1-3; D is uncertain. Sequencing was performed on peripheral blood. The TCR comes from a man in his fifties or sixties who had recovered from COVID-19. The CDR3 region has the DNA TGTGCCAGCAGCCTTAACCCGGTCTCTGGAAACACCATATATTTT. This gives the protein CASSLNPVSGNTIYF.